This T cell receptor beta chain emerged from a study of shared clonotypes between healthy human individuals. Sequenced by immunoSEQ multiplex PCR; TCRdb stores in-frame clones only, minus some. The table includes some 510,000 clones, around 79% detected once. The germline V gene encodes CDR1 ENHRY and CDR2 SYGVKD. The CDR3 contains 15 residues. V dropped 6 bases and J dropped 5; count of bases not matched to a gene: 12. The rearrangement joins TRBV10-3 to TRBJ1-1; 7 bases fit TRBD1. The TCR originated in a woman in her 40s in good health. Some clones in this sample may be carry-over from other donors' samples. The sequencing sample was made of PBMCs. The DNA of the CDR3 is TGTGCCATCAGGGCCGAGGACAGGTTTGGTACTGAAGCTTTCTTT. Translated, it gives CAIRAEDRFGTEAFF.